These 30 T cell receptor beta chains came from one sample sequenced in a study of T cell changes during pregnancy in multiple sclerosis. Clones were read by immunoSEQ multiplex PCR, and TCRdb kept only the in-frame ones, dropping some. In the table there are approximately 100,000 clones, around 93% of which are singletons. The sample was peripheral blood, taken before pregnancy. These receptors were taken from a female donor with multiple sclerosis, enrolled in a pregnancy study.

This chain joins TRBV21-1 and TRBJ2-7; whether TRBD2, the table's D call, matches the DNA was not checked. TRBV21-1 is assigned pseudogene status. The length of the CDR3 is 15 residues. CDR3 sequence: CASSNGAGDLYEQYF. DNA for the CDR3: TGTGCCAGCAGCAATGGAGCGGGTGATCTCTACGAGCAGTACTTC.

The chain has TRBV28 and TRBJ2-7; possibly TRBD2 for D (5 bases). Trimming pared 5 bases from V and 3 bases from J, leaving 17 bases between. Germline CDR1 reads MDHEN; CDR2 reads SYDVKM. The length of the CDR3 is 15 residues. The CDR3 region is CASSPMRAKNYEQYF. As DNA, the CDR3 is TGTGCCAGCAGTCCTATGCGGGCCAAGAACTACGAGCAGTACTTC.

The CDR3 coding sequence is TGTGCCTGGAGTGAAGGACTAGCGGGAGGGCTTGTCGAGCAGTACTTC. Its translation is CAWSEGLAGGLVEQYF. This chain joins TRBV30 and TRBJ2-7; 15 positions match TRBD2. J was trimmed by 6 bases and V by 1 base; bases with no gene match: 7. CDR3 length equals 16 residues. Germline V gene lookup returns CDR1 GTSNPN and CDR2 SVGIG (reference sequence). Full variable domain (outside the CDR3, taken from reference TRBV30 and TRBJ2-7): SQTIHQWPATLVQPVGSPLSLECTVEGTSNPNLYWYRQAAGRGLQLLFYSVGIGQISSEVPQNLSASRPQDRQFILSSKKLLLSDSGFYLCAWSEGLAGGLVEQYFGPGTRLTVT.

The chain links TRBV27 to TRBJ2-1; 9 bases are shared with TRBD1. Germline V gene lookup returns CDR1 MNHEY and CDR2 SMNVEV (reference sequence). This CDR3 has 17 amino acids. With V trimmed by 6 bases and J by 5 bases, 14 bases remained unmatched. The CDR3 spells CASRPRRGQGRDNEQFF. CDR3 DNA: TGTGCCAGCAGGCCACGGCGGGGACAGGGAAGGGACAATGAGCAGTTCTTC.

The CDR3 sequence: CASSHRQGMGETQYF. DNA for the CDR3: TGTGCCAGCAGCCATCGACAGGGAATGGGAGAGACCCAGTACTTC. The chain uses TRBV6-5 and TRBJ2-5, with 7 bases aligning to TRBD1. The V gene end was trimmed by 6 bases and the J gene end by 4 bases; junction bases not matched to a gene: 11. Germline V gives CDR1 MNHEY, CDR2 SVGAGI. The CDR3 consists of 15 residues.

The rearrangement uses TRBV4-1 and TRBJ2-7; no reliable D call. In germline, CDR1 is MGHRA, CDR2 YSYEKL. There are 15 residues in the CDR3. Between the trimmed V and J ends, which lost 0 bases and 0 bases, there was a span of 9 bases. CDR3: CASSQELWSSYEQYF. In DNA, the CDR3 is TGCGCCAGCAGCCAAGAACTCTGGAGCTCCTACGAGCAGTACTTC.

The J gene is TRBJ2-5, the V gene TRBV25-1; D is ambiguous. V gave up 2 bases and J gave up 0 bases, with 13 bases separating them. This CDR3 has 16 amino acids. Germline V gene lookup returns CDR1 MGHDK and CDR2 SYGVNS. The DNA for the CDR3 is TGTGCCAGCAGTGAACAAAACAGCAGATACCAAGAGACCCAGTACTTC. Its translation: CASSEQNSRYQETQYF.

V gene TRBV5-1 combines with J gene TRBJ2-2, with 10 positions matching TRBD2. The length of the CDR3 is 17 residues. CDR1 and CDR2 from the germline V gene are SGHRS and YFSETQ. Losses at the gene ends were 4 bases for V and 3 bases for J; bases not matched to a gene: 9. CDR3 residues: CASSHPLAGGDTGELFF. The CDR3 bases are TGCGCCAGCAGCCATCCCTTAGCGGGAGGCGACACCGGGGAGCTGTTTTTT.

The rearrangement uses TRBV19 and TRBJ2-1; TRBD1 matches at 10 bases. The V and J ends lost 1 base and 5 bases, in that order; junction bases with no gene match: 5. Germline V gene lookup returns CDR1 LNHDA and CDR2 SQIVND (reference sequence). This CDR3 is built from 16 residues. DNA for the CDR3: TGTGCCAGTAGTATAGCCGGGACAGGGGCCCACAATGAGCAGTTCTTC. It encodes CASSIAGTGAHNEQFF.

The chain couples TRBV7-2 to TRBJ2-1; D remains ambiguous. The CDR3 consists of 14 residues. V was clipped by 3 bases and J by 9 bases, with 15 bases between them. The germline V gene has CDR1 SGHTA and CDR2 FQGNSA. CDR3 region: CASSLMAEQAEQFF. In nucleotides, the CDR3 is TGTGCCAGCAGCTTGATGGCGGAGCAAGCTGAGCAGTTCTTC.

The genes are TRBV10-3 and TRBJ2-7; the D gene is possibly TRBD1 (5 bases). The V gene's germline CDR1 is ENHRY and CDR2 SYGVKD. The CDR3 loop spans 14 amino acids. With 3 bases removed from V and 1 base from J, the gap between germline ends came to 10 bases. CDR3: CAISDGRASYEQYF. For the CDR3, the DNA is TGTGCCATCAGTGACGGCAGGGCATCCTACGAGCAGTACTTC.

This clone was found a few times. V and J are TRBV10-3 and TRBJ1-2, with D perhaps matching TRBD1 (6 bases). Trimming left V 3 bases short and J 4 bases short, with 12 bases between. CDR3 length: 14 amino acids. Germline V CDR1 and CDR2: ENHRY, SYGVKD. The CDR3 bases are TGTGCCATCAGTGACGGGACACAATTCTATGGCTACACCTTC. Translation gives CAISDGTQFYGYTF.

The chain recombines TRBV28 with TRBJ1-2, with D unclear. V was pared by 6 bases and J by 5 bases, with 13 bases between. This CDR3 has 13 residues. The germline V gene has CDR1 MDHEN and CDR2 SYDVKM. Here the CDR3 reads CASRPASDYGYTF. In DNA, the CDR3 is TGTGCCAGCAGGCCCGCCAGTGATTATGGCTACACCTTC.

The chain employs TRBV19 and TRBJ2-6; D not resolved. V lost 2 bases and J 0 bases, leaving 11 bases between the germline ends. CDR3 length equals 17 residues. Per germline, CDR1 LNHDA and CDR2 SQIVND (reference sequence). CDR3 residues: CASSIYLPVSGANVLTF. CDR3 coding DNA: TGTGCCAGTAGTATATACCTGCCGGTCTCTGGGGCCAACGTCCTGACTTTC.

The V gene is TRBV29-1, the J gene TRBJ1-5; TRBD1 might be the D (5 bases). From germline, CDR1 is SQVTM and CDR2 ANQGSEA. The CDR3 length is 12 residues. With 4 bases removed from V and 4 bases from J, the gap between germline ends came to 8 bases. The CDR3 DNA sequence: TGCAGCGTTGGGGAGGGGAATCAGCCCCAGCATTTT. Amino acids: CSVGEGNQPQHF.

CDR3 coding DNA: TGTGCCAGCAGCCTCCAACAGGGTTGGCACGAGCAGTACTTC. As protein: CASSLQQGWHEQYF. This chain joins TRBV13 and TRBJ2-7; perhaps TRBD1 as D (6 bases). The CDR3 totals 14 residues. Germline CDR1 and CDR2: PRHDT and FYEKMQ (reference sequence). Trimming removed 5 bases at V and 5 bases at J, with 16 bases between. The variable domain in full, completed from reference TRBV13 and TRBJ2-7, reads AAGVIQSPRHLIKEKRETATLKCYPIPRHDTVYWYQQGPGQDPQFLISFYEKMQSDKGSIPDRFSAQQFSDYHSELNMSSLELGDSALYFCASSLQQGWHEQYFGPGTRLTVT.

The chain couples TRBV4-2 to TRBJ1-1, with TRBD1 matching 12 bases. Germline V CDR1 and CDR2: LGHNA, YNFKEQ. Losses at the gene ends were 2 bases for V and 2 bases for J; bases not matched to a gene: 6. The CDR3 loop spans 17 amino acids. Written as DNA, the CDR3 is TGTGCCAGCAGCCAAACTGGGACAGGGGGCCCCAACACTGAAGCTTTCTTT. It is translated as CASSQTGTGGPNTEAFF.

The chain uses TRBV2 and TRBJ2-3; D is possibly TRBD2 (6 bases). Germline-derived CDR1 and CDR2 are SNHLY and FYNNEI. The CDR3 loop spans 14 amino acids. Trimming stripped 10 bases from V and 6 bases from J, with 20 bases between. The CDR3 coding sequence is TGTGCCACCTCGTTGTGGAGGGCGGTTGATACGCAGTATTTT. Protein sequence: CATSLWRAVDTQYF.

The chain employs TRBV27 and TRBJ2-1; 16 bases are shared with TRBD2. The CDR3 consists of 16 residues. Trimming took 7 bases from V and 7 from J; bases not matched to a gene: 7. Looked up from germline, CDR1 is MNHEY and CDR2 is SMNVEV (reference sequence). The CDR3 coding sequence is TGTGCCAGCACCTCCGGGACTAGCGGGAGGGGGAATGAGCAGTTCTTC. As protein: CASTSGTSGRGNEQFF.

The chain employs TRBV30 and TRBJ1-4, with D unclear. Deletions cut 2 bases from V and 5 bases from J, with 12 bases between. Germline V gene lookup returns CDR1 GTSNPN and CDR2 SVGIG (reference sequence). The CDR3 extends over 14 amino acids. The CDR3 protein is CAWSRPEVNEKLFF. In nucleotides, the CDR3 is TGTGCCTGGAGTCGACCTGAGGTGAATGAAAAACTGTTTTTT. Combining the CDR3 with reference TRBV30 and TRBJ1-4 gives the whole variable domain SQTIHQWPATLVQPVGSPLSLECTVEGTSNPNLYWYRQAAGRGLQLLFYSVGIGQISSEVPQNLSASRPQDRQFILSSKKLLLSDSGFYLCAWSRPEVNEKLFFGSGTQLSVL.

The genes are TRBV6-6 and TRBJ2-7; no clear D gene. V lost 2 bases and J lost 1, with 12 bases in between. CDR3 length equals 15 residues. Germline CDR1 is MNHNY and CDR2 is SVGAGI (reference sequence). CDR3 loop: CASSYNAGLSYEQYF. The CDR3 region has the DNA TGTGCCAGCAGTTACAATGCAGGCTTATCCTACGAGCAGTACTTC.

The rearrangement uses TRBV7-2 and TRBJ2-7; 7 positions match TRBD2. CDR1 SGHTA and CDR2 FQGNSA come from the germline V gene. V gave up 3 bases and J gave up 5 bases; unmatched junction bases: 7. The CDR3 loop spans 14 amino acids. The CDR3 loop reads CASSFVGGSHEQYF. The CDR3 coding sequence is TGTGCCAGCAGCTTCGTAGGCGGGAGCCACGAGCAGTACTTC.

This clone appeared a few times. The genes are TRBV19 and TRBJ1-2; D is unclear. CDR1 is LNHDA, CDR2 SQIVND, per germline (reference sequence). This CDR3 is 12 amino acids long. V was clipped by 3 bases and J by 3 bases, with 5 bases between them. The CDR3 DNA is TGTGCCAGTAGTATCCGGGACTATGGCTACACCTTC. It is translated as CASSIRDYGYTF.

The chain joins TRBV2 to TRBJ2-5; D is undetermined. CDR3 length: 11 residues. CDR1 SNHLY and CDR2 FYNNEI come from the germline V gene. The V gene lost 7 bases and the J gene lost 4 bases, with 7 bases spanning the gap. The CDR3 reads CASKRGETQYF. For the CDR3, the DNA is TGTGCCAGCAAGCGAGGAGAGACCCAGTACTTC.

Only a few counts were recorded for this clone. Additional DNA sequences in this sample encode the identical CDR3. The CDR3 sequence: CASSVGTGGTEAFF. The CDR3 coding sequence is TGTGCCAGCAGCGTAGGGACAGGGGGGACTGAAGCTTTCTTT. The chain employs TRBV9 and TRBJ1-1; 10 nucleotides align to TRBD1. The CDR3 has 14 amino acids. Germline V gene lookup returns CDR1 SGDLS and CDR2 YYNGEE. V lost 0 bases to trimming and J lost 5 bases; unmatched junction nucleotides: 1. Using reference TRBV9 and TRBJ1-1 for the parts outside the CDR3, the full variable domain is DSGVTQTPKHLITATGQRVTLRCSPRSGDLSVYWYQQSLDQGLQFLIQYYNGEERAKGNILERFSAQQFPDLHSELNLSSLELGDSALYFCASSVGTGGTEAFFGQGTRLTVV.

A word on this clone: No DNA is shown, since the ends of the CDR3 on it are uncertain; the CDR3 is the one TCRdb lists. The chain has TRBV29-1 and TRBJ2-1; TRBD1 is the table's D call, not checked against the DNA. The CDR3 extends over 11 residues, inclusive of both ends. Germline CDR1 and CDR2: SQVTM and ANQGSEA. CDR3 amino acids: CSVVGQGTPFF.

CDR3 region: CASSPQARERTDTQYF. The CDR3, as DNA: TGCGCCAGCAGCCCCCAGGCGCGGGAGAGGACAGATACGCAGTATTTT. The chain joins TRBV4-3 to TRBJ2-3, with TRBD2 matching over 7 bases. With V trimmed by 4 bases and J by 3 bases, 10 bases remained unmatched. Germline CDR1 LGHNA, CDR2 YSLEER. CDR3 length: 16 amino acids.

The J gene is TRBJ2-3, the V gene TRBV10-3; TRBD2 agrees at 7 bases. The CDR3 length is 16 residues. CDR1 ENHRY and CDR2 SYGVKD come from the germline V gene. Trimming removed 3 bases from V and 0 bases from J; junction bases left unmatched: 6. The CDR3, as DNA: TGTGCCATCAGTGAAGGCGGCGGGGGTAGCACAGATACGCAGTATTTT. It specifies CAISEGGGGSTDTQYF.

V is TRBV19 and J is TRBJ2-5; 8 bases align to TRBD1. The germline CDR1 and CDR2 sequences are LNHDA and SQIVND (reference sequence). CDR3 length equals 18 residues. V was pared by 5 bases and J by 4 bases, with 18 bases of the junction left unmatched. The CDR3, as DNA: TGTGCCAGTAGTCCGAGAAGGAGGCAGGGGGCGCCAGGAGAGACCCAGTACTTC. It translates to CASSPRRRQGAPGETQYF.

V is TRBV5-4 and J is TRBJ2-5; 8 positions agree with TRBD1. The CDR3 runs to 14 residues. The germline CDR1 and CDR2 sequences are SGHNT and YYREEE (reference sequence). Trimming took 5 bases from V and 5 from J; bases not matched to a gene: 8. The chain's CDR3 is CASSAGGLLETQYF. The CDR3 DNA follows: TGTGCCAGCAGTGCAGGGGGCTTACTCGAGACCCAGTACTTC.